This T cell receptor beta chain was recovered during a study of siplizumab effects on memory and regulatory T cells. Method: immunoSEQ multiplex PCR; TCRdb's copy keeps in-frame clones and lacks some. The table has 110,000 or so clones, about 91% seen once; the top ten hold roughly 0.75%. The CDR3 spans 11 residues. Trimming removed 1 base from V and 9 bases from J, with 7 bases in between. CDR1 SGHAT and CDR2 FQNNGV come from the germline V gene. The receptor was derived from a human donor in good health. Sequenced: Tregs sorted from blood. V gene TRBV11-2 combines with J gene TRBJ2-7; a possible D gene is TRBD2 (5 bases). The CDR3 sequence: CASSLGGRQYF. Here the CDR3 DNA reads TGTGCCAGCAGCTTAGGAGGGCGGCAGTACTTC.